This T cell receptor beta chain is drawn from a study of post-analysis software for immune sequencing data. Study outcomes and limitations: Versus controls, multiple sclerosis patients showed significantly lower diversity (normalized Chao1). About 5 TRBV segments occurring more often in patients than controls included TRBV5-6, TRBV5-1 and TRBV20-1.

This clonotype came up many times. Antigen unknown. Germline lookup yields CDR1 SGHRS and CDR2 YFSETQ. The CDR3 is 15 amino acids. V lost 0 bases, J lost 5 bases, and 3 bases stayed unmatched. Incorporated into the TCR beta cDNA libraries were unique molecular identifiers, which served to reduce PCR and sequencing biases. TCRdb ran MiXCR on the PCR reads and lists one entry per CDR3 protein. The sample includes under 650,000 distinct CDR3 sequences, 40% to 50% seen only once; the top ten take 1.5% to 2%. Sequenced material: blood. The chain is built from TRBV5-1 and TRBJ2-3; TRBD2 matches 10 bases. The TCR originated in a girl under 18 with multiple sclerosis. CDR3 in amino acids: CASSLELAGIDTQYF. CDR3 sequence (DNA): TGCGCCAGCAGCTTGGAACTAGCGGGGATAGATACGCAGTATTTT. The complete variable domain, with remaining parts taken from reference TRBV5-1 and TRBJ2-3, reads KAGVTQTPRYLIKTRGQQVTLSCSPISGHRSVSWYQQTPGQGLQFLFEYFSETQRNKGNFPGRFSGRQFSNSRSEMNVSTLELGDSALYLCASSLELAGIDTQYFGPGTRLTVL.